Presented here are 27 T cell receptor beta chains from one specimen sequenced in a study of blood T cell repertoires in COVID-19. TCRdb keeps only in-frame clones here, not all; method: immunoSEQ multiplex PCR. The sample contains about 240,000 clones, around four fifths of which appear only once. Material for sequencing was peripheral blood. All receptors derive from a woman aged 55-70 years with active or convalescent COVID-19.

The chain couples TRBV7-3 to TRBJ1-1; a possible D gene is TRBD1 (6 bases). The CDR3 loop spans 15 amino acids. Trimming took off 5 bases at V and 4 bases at J, with 17 bases between the two ends. Germline V lookup: CDR1 SGHTA, CDR2 FQGTGA. The CDR3 here is CASSQQGFSGTEAFF. CDR3 sequence (DNA): TGTGCCAGCAGCCAGCAGGGGTTTAGTGGCACTGAAGCTTTCTTT.

This sequence joins TRBV6-5 and TRBJ1-5; a possible D gene is TRBD1 (5 bases). The germline V gene has CDR1 MNHEY and CDR2 SVGAGI. This CDR3 spans 14 amino acids. Trimming removed 10 bases at V and 3 bases at J, with 16 bases between. The CDR3 loop is CATSVEDINQPQHF. The CDR3 coding sequence is TGTGCCACCTCAGTTGAGGACATCAATCAGCCCCAGCATTTT.

The gene calls are TRBV2 and TRBJ1-2, with 7 bases identical to TRBD1. V lost 3 bases and J lost 3; bases outside the gene matches: 7. From germline, CDR1 is SNHLY and CDR2 FYNNEI. The CDR3 length is 15 residues. In DNA, the CDR3 is TGTGCCAGCAGTGACCCGACAGGGTTATACTATGGCTACACCTTC. This translates into CASSDPTGLYYGYTF.

CDR3 loop: CASSSGLQGTEAFF. The CDR3, as DNA: TGTGCCAGCAGCTCCGGTTTACAGGGCACTGAAGCTTTCTTT. The rearrangement uses TRBV7-3 and TRBJ1-1, with D tentatively TRBD1 (6 bases). CDR1 and CDR2 (germline): SGHTA, FQGTGA. The CDR3 contains 14 residues. Between the trimmed V and J ends, which lost 4 bases and 4 bases, there was a span of 13 bases.

V is TRBV5-8 and J is TRBJ1-5, with D perhaps matching TRBD1 (5 bases). The CDR3 extends over 15 amino acids. CDR1 and CDR2 from the germline V gene are SGHTS and YDEGEE. Trimming stripped 1 base from V and 6 bases from J, with 14 bases between. CDR3 DNA sequence: TGTGCCAGCAGCTTGCTGGGGAGGGGATCTCAGCCCCAGCATTTT. This codes for CASSLLGRGSQPQHF. Full variable domain (missing parts from reference TRBV5-8 and TRBJ1-5): EAGVTQSPTHLIKTRGQQATLRCSPISGHTSVYWYQQALGLGLQFLLWYDEGEERNRGNFPPRFSGRQFPNYSSELNVNALELEDSALYLCASSLLGRGSQPQHFGDGTRLSIL.

The V gene is TRBV5-1, the J gene TRBJ2-7; possible D gene TRBD2, 7 bases. Germline CDR1 is SGHRS and CDR2 is YFSETQ. V was shortened by 0 bases and J by 4 bases, with 14 bases between the two germline ends. The CDR3 contains 15 residues. This CDR3 is CASSLARGGGYEQYF. The DNA of the CDR3 is TGCGCCAGCAGCTTGGCCAGGGGAGGGGGTTACGAGCAGTACTTC.

The chain links TRBV2 to TRBJ1-3; D unclear. Trimming removed 1 base at V and 0 bases at J, with 7 bases between. The germline V gene encodes CDR1 SNHLY and CDR2 FYNNEI. The CDR3 has 15 residues. CDR3 nucleotide sequence: TGTGCCAGCAGTGAAGGGCACAGCTCTGGAAACACCATATATTTT. It is translated as CASSEGHSSGNTIYF.

This clone occurred a few times. The chain is built from TRBV6-5 and TRBJ1-2; D may be TRBD1 (5 bases). The germline V gene encodes CDR1 MNHEY and CDR2 SVGAGI. Trimming cost V 7 bases and J 1 base, with 7 bases left between them. This CDR3 contains 12 residues. The CDR3 nucleotides read TGTGCCAGCACCGACAGTAACTATGGCTACACCTTC. It specifies CASTDSNYGYTF.

This clone was counted only a few times. This chain joins TRBV11-2 and TRBJ2-1; TRBD1 is a possible D gene (5 bases). The length of the CDR3 is 16 residues. The germline V gene encodes CDR1 SGHAT and CDR2 FQNNGV. The V end lost 5 bases, the J end lost 0 bases, and 14 bases lay between the germline ends. CDR3 residues: CASSTRTPSSYNEQFF. In nucleotides, the CDR3 is TGTGCCAGCAGCACGCGGACACCCAGCTCCTACAATGAGCAGTTCTTC.

This rearrangement joins TRBV6-5 to TRBJ2-7, with unresolved D. Trimming pared 4 bases from V and 2 bases from J, leaving 12 bases between. The CDR3 is made up of 14 amino acids. Looked up from germline, CDR1 is MNHEY and CDR2 is SVGAGI. The CDR3 DNA is TGTGCCAGCAGTTTGACTGGAAACACCTACGAGCAGTACTTC. Its protein product is CASSLTGNTYEQYF.

The genes are TRBV13 and TRBJ1-2; D gene unclear. V dropped 0 bases and J dropped 3 bases, with 11 bases sitting between them. The CDR3 runs 15 residues. Germline CDR1 PRHDT, CDR2 FYEKMQ (reference sequence). The CDR3 is CASSLGKRVYYGYTF. In nucleotides, the CDR3 is TGTGCCAGCAGCTTAGGGAAGAGAGTTTACTATGGCTACACCTTC.

This CDR3 reads CASSIGTGNQPQHF. For the CDR3, the DNA is TGTGCCAGTAGTATTGGGACAGGGAATCAGCCCCAGCATTTT. The chain combines TRBV19 with TRBJ1-5, with 9 bases that match TRBD1. The CDR3 has 14 residues. Trimming cost V 3 bases and J 4 bases; bases outside gene matches: 1. CDR1 and CDR2 (germline): LNHDA, SQIVND (reference sequence).

The chain links TRBV4-3 to TRBJ1-5, with TRBD1 identical over 11 bases. In germline, CDR1 is LGHNA, CDR2 YSLEER. J lost 3 bases, V lost 4 bases, and 8 bases had no gene match. The CDR3 covers 17 residues. The CDR3 DNA is TGCGCCAGCAGCCCAGGACAGGGGGCGCCGGACAATCAGCCCCAGCATTTT. Its protein product is CASSPGQGAPDNQPQHF.

V usage is TRBV11-2 and J usage is TRBJ2-5; 8 positions agree with TRBD2. Germline assignment: CDR1 SGHAT and CDR2 FQNNGV. Germline trimming cut 8 bases from V and 5 bases from J; bases unmatched to any gene: 10. This CDR3 region has 14 residues. The CDR3 region has the DNA TGTGCCAGCGCCCTCCGGGGGGGAGGGGAGACCCAGTACTTC. It is translated as CASALRGGGETQYF.

This clone was found once. The V gene is TRBV24-1, the J gene TRBJ2-1; TRBD2 agrees at 11 bases. The V gene end was trimmed by 4 bases and the J gene end by 9 bases; junction bases not matched to a gene: 7. Germline-derived CDR1 and CDR2 are KGHDR and SFDVKD. This CDR3 contains 15 residues. The CDR3, as DNA: TGTGCCACCAGTGAACATAGCGGGGGGGCCAGTGAGCAGTTCTTC. This codes for CATSEHSGGASEQFF.

CDR3: CASSQDQSGGYNEQFF. As DNA, the CDR3 is TGTGCCAGCAGCCAAGATCAGAGCGGGGGCTACAATGAGCAGTTCTTC. This chain joins TRBV4-2 and TRBJ2-1; 8 bases agree with TRBD2. After removal of 0 bases from V and 3 bases from J, the junction contained 4 bases not matched to a gene. Germline CDR1 reads LGHNA; CDR2 reads YNFKEQ. This CDR3 is built from 16 residues.

V and J are TRBV18 and TRBJ1-5, with TRBD1 matching 7 bases. Trimming cost V 6 bases and J 0 bases; bases outside gene matches: 5. CDR3 length equals 15 residues. Germline V gene lookup returns CDR1 KGHSH and CDR2 LQKENI. CDR3 DNA sequence: TGTGCCAGCTCCCCCGGGACAGATAGCAATCAGCCCCAGCATTTT. Translating gives CASSPGTDSNQPQHF.

V and J are TRBV11-2 and TRBJ1-5, with TRBD1 identical over 9 bases. This CDR3 contains 15 residues. Per germline, CDR1 SGHAT and CDR2 FQNNGV. Trimming removed 5 bases from V and 3 bases from J; junction bases left unmatched: 5. The CDR3 region is CASSPWTGANQPQHF. The DNA of the CDR3 is TGTGCCAGCAGCCCCTGGACAGGGGCCAATCAGCCCCAGCATTTT.

The CDR3 bases are TGTGCCAGCAGCTTGTTCTCCGGGACTAGCGGGGGGGCCCATGAGCAGTTCTTC. Its protein is CASSLFSGTSGGAHEQFF. The J gene is TRBJ2-1, the V gene TRBV7-8; 16 nucleotides line up with TRBD2. With 3 bases clipped from V and 8 bases from J, the junction kept 10 bases outside the gene matches. There are 18 residues in the CDR3. CDR1 SGHVS and CDR2 FQNEAQ come from the germline V gene. The full variable domain, completed using reference TRBV7-8 and TRBJ2-1, is GAGVSQSPRYKVAKRGQDVALRCDPISGHVSLFWYQQALGQGPEFLTYFQNEAQLDKSGLPSDRFFAERPEGSVSTLKIQRTQQEDSAVYLCASSLFSGTSGGAHEQFFGPGTRLTVL.

This sequence joins TRBV30 and TRBJ2-5; 13 bases line up with TRBD2. Germline V gene lookup returns CDR1 GTSNPN and CDR2 SVGIG (reference sequence). The CDR3 spans 15 residues. The V segment lost 3 bases and the J segment 5 bases; nucleotides outside the gene matches: 6. This chain's CDR3 is CAWRPGLAGLETQYF. For the CDR3, the DNA is TGTGCCTGGAGACCGGGACTAGCGGGGCTTGAGACCCAGTACTTC. The variable domain in full, completed from reference TRBV30 and TRBJ2-5, reads SQTIHQWPATLVQPVGSPLSLECTVEGTSNPNLYWYRQAAGRGLQLLFYSVGIGQISSEVPQNLSASRPQDRQFILSSKKLLLSDSGFYLCAWRPGLAGLETQYFGPGTRLLVL.

CDR3 protein: CSARQGKEHGYTF. As DNA, the CDR3 is TGCAGCGCCAGACAGGGGAAAGAACATGGCTACACCTTC. The genes are TRBV29-1 and TRBJ1-2, with 8 bases aligning to TRBD1. V was clipped by 7 bases and J by 6 bases; unmatched bases: 10. This CDR3 is 13 amino acids long. Per the germline V gene, CDR1 is SQVTM and CDR2 is ANQGSEA.

This clone was observed a few times. This CDR3 reads CASSQARGHGYTF. CDR3 DNA sequence: TGTGCCAGCAGCCAAGCTAGGGGGCACGGCTACACCTTC. The chain is built from TRBV14 and TRBJ1-2; 7 bases match TRBD1. CDR3 length equals 13 residues. CDR1 SGHDN and CDR2 FVKESK come from the germline V gene. With V trimmed by 1 base and J by 8 bases, 4 bases remained unmatched.

This clone appeared once. This chain joins TRBV7-9 and TRBJ2-5; 11 bases match TRBD1. The germline gives CDR1 SEHNR, CDR2 FQNEAQ (reference sequence). The CDR3 loop spans 14 amino acids. With 5 bases clipped from V and 5 bases from J, the junction kept 4 bases outside the gene matches. CDR3 sequence reads: CASSQGQGEETQYF. DNA of the CDR3: TGTGCCAGCAGCCAGGGACAGGGGGAGGAGACCCAGTACTTC.

V gene TRBV28 combines with J gene TRBJ1-5; no clear D. The CDR3 length is 14 residues. V was trimmed by 5 bases and J by 2 bases, leaving 10 bases between them. Germline CDR1 MDHEN, CDR2 SYDVKM. CDR3 loop: CASSPTRRNQPQHF. The CDR3 DNA follows: TGTGCCAGCAGTCCGACAAGGCGCAATCAGCCCCAGCATTTT.

The rearrangement uses TRBV9 and TRBJ2-7; tentatively, D is TRBD1 (5 bases). V lost 0 bases and J 2 bases, leaving 9 bases between the germline ends. The germline V gene encodes CDR1 SGDLS and CDR2 YYNGEE. This CDR3 region has 14 residues. Here the CDR3 DNA reads TGTGCCAGCAGCGTAGATGGCAGGGCCTACGAGCAGTACTTC. Amino acids: CASSVDGRAYEQYF.

The chain is built from TRBV6-5 and TRBJ1-1, with D hard to call. Trimming took off 7 bases at V and 5 bases at J, with 14 bases between the two ends. The CDR3 extends over 13 amino acids. Germline V gives CDR1 MNHEY, CDR2 SVGAGI. DNA for the CDR3: TGTGCCAGCACCCGATCCTTAGATACTGAAGCTTTCTTT. Translation gives CASTRSLDTEAFF.

The rearrangement links TRBV6-5 to TRBJ1-2, with D tentatively TRBD1 (5 bases). The CDR3 has 14 residues. Germline V gene data show CDR1 as MNHEY and CDR2 as SVGAGI. Trimming shortened V by 7 bases and J by 5 bases, and 17 bases separated the two germline ends. CDR3 DNA sequence: TGTGCCAGCACCGGGACTCCCGGGGGATATGGCTACACCTTC. Translation gives CASTGTPGGYGYTF.